This is a list of T cell receptor beta chains from one sample in a study of post-analysis software for immune sequencing data. TCRdb recomputed calls from the PCR reads with MiXCR, one row per CDR3 protein. The sample includes approximately 250,000 distinct CDR3 sequences, 30% to 45% of them seen just once. The sequencing input was blood. The receptors originated from a girl aged 5 to 17 with multiple sclerosis. Each CDR3 is given with its conserved first and last residue. A D gene is named only where the DNA matches it firmly. Where a row states a size, it is once, few, many or the class of an expanded clone; other rows omit it.

J gene | clone size | D gene | V gene | CDR3 length | CDR3 DNA | CDR3 protein
TRBJ1-1 | few | . | TRBV10-3 | 11 | TGTGCCATCAGTGAAGGGACTGAAGCTTTCTTT | CAISEGTEAFF
TRBJ1-4 | . | . | TRBV5-1 | 17 | TGCGCCAGCAGCGTCTCCGGGACACCGACTAGGGGCGAAAAACTGTTTTTT | CASSVSGTPTRGEKLFF
TRBJ2-1 | . | . | TRBV19 | 13 | TGTGCCAGTAGTGGGGAGACGGCTAATGAGCAGTTCTTC | CASSGETANEQFF
TRBJ2-5 | many | TRBD2 | TRBV29-1 | 14 | TGCAGCGTTGATGTAGCGGGAGTCTTTGAGACCCAGTACTTC | CSVDVAGVFETQYF
TRBJ1-2 | many | TRBD1 | TRBV7-9 | 12 | TGTGCCGGCCGACAGGGGGACCGTGGCTACACCTTC | CAGRQGDRGYTF
TRBJ2-7 | . | . | TRBV20-1 | 13 | TGCAGTGCTAGAGAAGGCCAGGCCTACGAGCAGTACTTC | CSAREGQAYEQYF
TRBJ2-1 | . | TRBD2 | TRBV7-3 | 14 | TGTGCCAGCAGTCCCGGACTAGCGGTGAATGAGCAGTTCTTC | CASSPGLAVNEQFF
TRBJ1-1 | . | . | TRBV7-9 | 15 | TGTGCCAGCGCGACCCGGCCAATACAGAACACTGAAGCTTTCTTT | CASATRPIQNTEAFF
TRBJ1-1 | . | . | TRBV5-6 | 17 | TGTGCCAGCAGCTTGGATGGGGCTGGGGGGTATCTTACTGAAGCTTTCTTT | CASSLDGAGGYLTEAFF
TRBJ2-4 | . | . | TRBV7-9 | 15 | TGTGCCAGCAGCTTGTGGTGGGGAGCCAAAAACATTCAGTACTTC | CASSLWWGAKNIQYF
TRBJ2-1 | many | . | TRBV27 | 14 | TGTGCCAGCAGTTTTGCCCCGCCGAACCGTGAGCAGTTCTTC | CASSFAPPNREQFF
TRBJ2-6 | many | TRBD1 | TRBV5-1 | 18 | TGCGCCAGCAGCTTGACCGGACAGGGGTCCACCGGGGCCAACGTCCTGACTTTC | CASSLTGQGSTGANVLTF
TRBJ2-5 | many | . | TRBV29-1 | 14 | TGCAGCGTTGGTTATAGGGGACACCAAGAGACCCAGTACTTC | CSVGYRGHQETQYF
TRBJ1-2 | many | . | TRBV7-3 | 13 | TGTGCCAGCAGCAAAGGGGGTACGGATGGCTACACCTTC | CASSKGGTDGYTF
TRBJ2-5 | few | TRBD2 | TRBV3-1 | 15 | TGTGCCAGCAGCCAAGCAGCGGGGGGGCAAGAGACCCAGTACTTC | CASSQAAGGQETQYF
TRBJ1-1 | few | . | TRBV20-1 | 13 | TGCAGTGCAGAACAGGGCGGAAACACTGGAGCTTTCTTT | CSAEQGGNTGAFF